Listed here are 7 T cell receptor beta chains from one sample, sequenced in a study of shared clonotypes between healthy human individuals. TCRdb keeps only in-frame clones here, not all; method: immunoSEQ multiplex PCR. The repertoire includes about 2 million clones, about 95% of them detected once, and more than 0.1% sits in the top ten. Sequencing used naive CD4+ T cells sorted from blood. Subset given: CD45RA+ positively selected. The receptor source for this set is a man aged 18-30 years in good health.

The chain carries TRBV7-8 and TRBJ1-1; 7 nucleotides agree with TRBD1. Losses at the gene ends were 1 base for V and 0 bases for J; bases not matched to a gene: 14. This CDR3 has 19 residues. Germline CDR1 and CDR2: SGHVS and FQNEAQ. CDR3 residues: CASSLVRAPGQTLNTEAFF. For the CDR3, the DNA is TGTGCCAGCAGCTTAGTTAGGGCGCCGGGACAGACTTTGAACACTGAAGCTTTCTTT.

The chain uses TRBV27 and TRBJ2-7, with 8 positions matching TRBD1. Trimming at V came to 1 base and at J to 2 bases, leaving 4 bases not matched to a gene. The CDR3 is made up of 15 amino acids. CDR1 and CDR2 from the germline V gene are MNHEY and SMNVEV (reference sequence). As DNA, the CDR3 is TGTGCCAGCAGTTTATGGGTGACAGGGGCCTACGAGCAGTACTTC. This codes for CASSLWVTGAYEQYF.

The rearrangement joins TRBV28 to TRBJ2-7; possibly TRBD1 for D (5 bases). Germline V gene data show CDR1 as MDHEN and CDR2 as SYDVKM. V gave up 5 bases and J gave up 0 bases, with 11 bases separating them. The CDR3 extends over 14 amino acids. The CDR3 sequence is CASSGSTVSYEQYF. The CDR3 DNA is TGTGCCAGCAGTGGATCGACAGTCTCCTACGAGCAGTACTTC.

The chain is built from TRBV30 and TRBJ1-6, with 7 bases aligning to TRBD1. V lost 3 bases, J lost 4 bases, and 6 bases stayed unmatched. This CDR3 region has 15 residues. Germline V gene lookup returns CDR1 GTSNPN and CDR2 SVGIG (reference sequence). CDR3 sequence (DNA): TGTGCCTGGAGAACCGGGACAGCTTATAATTCACCCCTCCACTTT. Its protein product is CAWRTGTAYNSPLHF. The full variable domain, completed using reference TRBV30 and TRBJ1-6, is SQTIHQWPATLVQPVGSPLSLECTVEGTSNPNLYWYRQAAGRGLQLLFYSVGIGQISSEVPQNLSASRPQDRQFILSSKKLLLSDSGFYLCAWRTGTAYNSPLHFGNGTRLTVT.

This chain links TRBV5-6 with TRBJ2-3; 12 bases fit TRBD1. Germline V gene lookup returns CDR1 SGHDT and CDR2 YYEEEE. The junction had 8 bases not matched to a gene; V was cut back by 4 bases and J by 5 bases. This CDR3 region has 16 residues. CDR3 sequence reads: CASSTGQGAKGDTQYF. For the CDR3, the DNA is TGTGCCAGCAGCACGGGACAGGGGGCAAAAGGAGATACGCAGTATTTT.

The chain uses TRBV30 and TRBJ1-5; tentative D call: TRBD1 (6 bases). This CDR3 comprises 13 residues. Germline V gene lookup returns CDR1 GTSNPN and CDR2 SVGIG (reference sequence). V was clipped by 6 bases and J by 3 bases, with 12 bases between them. CDR3 sequence (DNA): TGTGCCTGCAGGACAGACTACAATCAGCCCCAGCATTTT. It yields the protein CACRTDYNQPQHF.

The V and J genes are TRBV7-9 and TRBJ2-7, with D unresolved. There are 13 residues in the CDR3. The germline V and J ends were trimmed by 5 bases and 9 bases, with 17 bases remaining between them. The germline CDR1 and CDR2 sequences are SEHNR and FQNEAQ (reference sequence). CDR3 in amino acids: CASSPPLYERQYF. CDR3 DNA: TGTGCCAGCAGCCCTCCCCTCTACGAGCGGCAGTACTTC.